The rows below give T cell receptor beta chains drawn from one sample of a study of a mutant IDH1 vaccine in newly diagnosed glioma. These receptors have no known antigen. Sequencing was performed with immunoSEQ multiplex PCR; in TCRdb, only in-frame clones are kept and a portion is missing. Of about 40,000 clones in the sample, approximately 80% were seen once. The material sequenced was peripheral blood mononuclear cells (PBMCs), taken from a glioma patient whose treatment included an IDH1 peptide vaccine. The receptors come from a woman aged 25 to 39 with glioma. Some clones in this sample may be carry-over from other donors' samples. CDR3s include the opening cysteine and the closing phenylalanine or tryptophan. A D gene is named only where the DNA matches it firmly. A row's size may be missing; if present it is once, few, many or a size class.

>.|TRBV11-3|.|TRBJ1-1
TGTGCCAGCAGCTTAGGGATACAGGGCACTGAAGCTTTCTTT
CASSLGIQGTEAFF
>.|TRBV5-1|.|TRBJ2-5
TGCGCCAGCAGCTTAGGAGGCCCTGGGGAGACCCAGTACTTC
CASSLGGPGETQYF
>.|TRBV11-3|.|TRBJ2-1
TGTGCCAGCGCCCCCCGGGGGGCTGGCAATGAGCAGTTCTTC
CASAPRGAGNEQFF
>once|TRBV5-4|TRBD2|TRBJ2-7
TGTGCCAGCAGCATACTAGCGGGAGCCCCCCACGAGCAGTACTTC
CASSILAGAPHEQYF
>few|TRBV10-2|TRBD1|TRBJ1-5
TGCGCCAGCGCCGGGACAGGCACCAGCAATCAGCCCCAGCATTTT
CASAGTGTSNQPQHF
>.|TRBV18|TRBD1|TRBJ1-1
TGTGCCAGCTCACCACGAGGCCCCGGACCCGAGGGGGCCACTGAAGCTTTCTTT
CASSPRGPGPEGATEAFF
>.|TRBV6-1|.|TRBJ1-3
TGTGCCAGCAGTGACGGACGGACTGGAAACACCATATATTTT
CASSDGRTGNTIYF
>few|TRBV2|TRBD1|TRBJ2-2
TGTGCCAGCAAAGGAGGGACAGGGGCGAACACCGGGGAGCTGTTTTTT
CASKGGTGANTGELFF
>once|TRBV10-2|TRBD1|TRBJ1-2
TGCGCCAGCGGGGACAGTAACTATGGCTACACCTTC
CASGDSNYGYTF
>few|TRBV4-2|.|TRBJ2-2
TGTGCCAGCAGCTGGGGCGAGGACACCGGGGAGCTGTTTTTT
CASSWGEDTGELFF
>.|TRBV2|.|TRBJ1-1
TGTGCCAGCAACGAGCCTTTCAACACTGAAGCTTTCTTT
CASNEPFNTEAFF
>.|TRBV2|.|TRBJ2-7
TGTGCCAGCAGTGAATCGGGGCTAGTGGCCTACGAGCAGTACTTC
CASSESGLVAYEQYF
>.|TRBV20-1|.|TRBJ1-2
TGCAGTGCTAGCTCGGACTATGGCTACACCTTC
CSASSDYGYTF
>.|TRBV11-2|.|TRBJ2-5
TGTGCCAGCAGCTTAGATCGTAGGGGGACCGAGACCCAGTACTTC
CASSLDRRGTETQYF
>.|TRBV4-1|.|TRBJ2-5
TGCGCCAGCAGCCACGTACAGAATCAAGAGACCCAGTACTTC
CASSHVQNQETQYF
>.|TRBV30|.|TRBJ1-2
TGTGCCTGGAGTGTAGGGGGAGGCTATGGCTACACCTTC
CAWSVGGGYGYTF
>.|TRBV7-9|.|TRBJ1-5
TGTGCCAGCAGCTTATCCGCGACATCGCTCCAGCATTTT
CASSLSATSLQHF
>.|TRBV2|.|TRBJ2-6
TGTGCCAGCAGGGGGGGCTCCAGGACTGGGGCCAACGTCCTGACTTTC
CASRGGSRTGANVLTF
>.|TRBV2|.|TRBJ1-5
TGTGCCACTTCATCCCGTGGGGGGCGACAGCCCCAGCATTTT
CATSSRGGRQPQHF
>.|TRBV10-3|.|TRBJ2-7
TGTGCCATCAGTGAGGTGGGAGAGCAGTACTTC
CAISEVGEQYF
>.|TRBV27|TRBD1|TRBJ2-7
TGTGCCAGCAGTCGGACAGGAATAAACTACGAGCAGTACTTC
CASSRTGINYEQYF
>.|TRBV6-1|.|TRBJ2-6
TGTGCCAGCAGTGAAAGGGGAGCATCTGGGGCCAACGTCCTGACTTTC
CASSERGASGANVLTF
>.|TRBV27|TRBD1|TRBJ1-2
TGTGCCAGCAGTTTGTTAAACCGACAGGGACGTAACTATGGCTACACCTTC
CASSLLNRQGRNYGYTF
>.|TRBV10-2|.|TRBJ2-1
TGCGCCAGCAGTGAGTCCAGCGGAGATTACAATGAGCAGTTCTTC
CASSESSGDYNEQFF
>.|TRBV5-1|.|TRBJ1-3
TGCGCCAGCAGCTTGGGGTCATCGACCGGTGGAAACACCATATATTTT
CASSLGSSTGGNTIYF
>.|TRBV2|.|TRBJ2-1
TGTGCCAGCACCGGAGGGGGGGATGAGCAGTTCTTC
CASTGGGDEQFF
>once|TRBV6-5|.|TRBJ2-1
TGTGCCAGCAGTTACTCCTTAGCGGCCTCCTACAATGAGCAGTTCTTC
CASSYSLAASYNEQFF
>.|TRBV9|TRBD1|TRBJ1-2
TGTGCCAGCAGCGTAGGGGAGGGGGCGGGCTATGGCTACACCTTC
CASSVGEGAGYGYTF
>.|TRBV28|TRBD2|TRBJ2-7
TGTGCCAGCAGTTACGGGACTAGCGGCGAGCAGTACTTC
CASSYGTSGEQYF
>.|TRBV5-1|.|TRBJ2-1
TGCGCCAGCAGTCGACGGGTTAGCTCCTACAATGAGCAGTTCTTC
CASSRRVSSYNEQFF
>once|TRBV19|TRBD1|TRBJ1-1
TGTGCCAGTAGTTCCGGACAGGGCGGAAAGACTGAAGCTTTCTTT
CASSSGQGGKTEAFF
>.|TRBV6-1|.|TRBJ1-2
TGTGCCAGCAGTGAAAGGGGCCAGAACTATGGCTACACCTTC
CASSERGQNYGYTF
>.|TRBV10-3|TRBD2|TRBJ2-1
TGTGCCATCAGTCCGACTAGCGGGAGATACAATGAGCAGTTCTTC
CAISPTSGRYNEQFF
>once|TRBV10-2|TRBD1|TRBJ2-7
TGCGCCAGCAGTGAGGGACAGGGGGCCAGCTACGAGCAGTACTTC
CASSEGQGASYEQYF
>.|TRBV12-2|.|TRBJ2-1
TGTGCAAGTCGCTCTTACGCGGGAGAGCCGTTCTTC
CASRSYAGEPFF
>.|TRBV5-8|.|TRBJ2-2
TGTGCCAGCAGCCCGACCGGGGAGCTGTTTTTT
CASSPTGELFF
>medium-sized|TRBV19|TRBD2|TRBJ2-3
TGTGCCAGTAGTATAGGTAGCGGGACTAAAGATACGCAGTATTTT
CASSIGSGTKDTQYF
>once|TRBV4-1|.|TRBJ1-2
TGCGCCAGCAGCCAAGCCCGGACGGGAAACTATGGCTACACCTTC
CASSQARTGNYGYTF
>.|TRBV2|.|TRBJ1-4
TGTGCCAGCAGTGGGGTCTTCGGCAAGGGTGAAAAACTGTTTTTT
CASSGVFGKGEKLFF